These T cell receptor beta chains were read from a single sample in a study of blood T cell repertoires in COVID-19. TCRdb's copy holds only in-frame clones and misses some; the assay was immunoSEQ multiplex PCR. Here the sample spans 200,000 to 250,000 clones, about 80% being singletons. Sequencing was carried out using peripheral blood. The receptors originated from a woman aged 25 to 39 who had recovered from COVID-19. Each CDR3 is given with its conserved first and last residue. Each record gives: clone size, V gene, J gene, D gene, CDR3 DNA, CDR3 protein. The D gene is left open where the match is weak. Clone size appears in some rows only: once, few, many, or a class for an expanded clone.

NA	TRBV27	TRBJ2-1	TRBD1	TGTGCCAGCAGTTTGGGCGCACAGGGGTACAATGAGCAGTTCTTC	CASSLGAQGYNEQFF
NA	TRBV11-2	TRBJ2-1	TRBD1	TGTGCCAGCAGCTTAGCCGGACAGGGTTTATACAATGAGCAGTTCTTC	CASSLAGQGLYNEQFF
NA	TRBV28	TRBJ1-3	NA	TGTGCCAGCGTACAGGGAGCTGGAAACACCATATATTTT	CASVQGAGNTIYF
NA	TRBV29-1	TRBJ2-2	TRBD2	TGCAGCGTAAACGGACTAGCGGGAGGGCCATACACCGGGGAGCTGTTTTTT	CSVNGLAGGPYTGELFF
few	TRBV5-5	TRBJ1-3	TRBD1	TGTGCCAGCAGCCTGGACTCAGGGGGCACCATATATTTT	CASSLDSGGTIYF
once	TRBV30	TRBJ1-2	NA	TGTGCCTGGAGAAGAGGGTCGGCAAACTATGGCTACACCTTC	CAWRRGSANYGYTF
NA	TRBV19	TRBJ2-1	TRBD2	TGTGCCAGTAGTATATCGGGGACTAGTTCTGTTGAGCAGTTCTTC	CASSISGTSSVEQFF
few	TRBV27	TRBJ1-2	NA	TGTGCCAGCAGTTTATCCGGGAAGAGGGTCGTATATGGCTACACCTTC	CASSLSGKRVVYGYTF
NA	TRBV6-5	TRBJ2-7	NA	TGTGCCAGCAGGAACACAGGACTACCCCCCTACGAGCAGTACTTC	CASRNTGLPPYEQYF
NA	TRBV7-9	TRBJ2-7	NA	TGTGCCAGCAGCTTGACAGCCTACGAGCAGTACTTC	CASSLTAYEQYF
NA	TRBV21-1	TRBJ2-2	NA	TGTGCCAGCAGCGGGTCAGGCGAGTCGAACACCGGGGAGCTGTTTTTT	CASSGSGESNTGELFF
NA	TRBV19	TRBJ2-7	NA	TGTGCCAGTAGCACGGACGGGGGCTACGAGCAGTACTTC	CASSTDGGYEQYF
few	TRBV10-2	TRBJ2-7	TRBD1	TGCGCCAGCAGTGAGCCGGGACAGGGAGGGGTCCAGTACTTC	CASSEPGQGGVQYF
NA	TRBV3-1/TRBV3-2	TRBJ2-1	TRBD2	TGTGCCAGCAGCCAAGAGGCGGGAGGGTACAATGAGCAGTTCTTC	CASSQEAGGYNEQFF
NA	TRBV5-1	TRBJ2-7	NA	TGCGCCAGCAGCTTGGGGTTGGGGCAGGGGGGCTACGAGCAGTACTTC	CASSLGLGQGGYEQYF
NA	TRBV7-6	TRBJ2-1	NA	TGTGCCAGCAGCTTAGTGGGCCGAGGGGGAGGGCCCAATGAGCAGTTCTTC	CASSLVGRGGGPNEQFF
NA	TRBV6-2/TRBV6-3	TRBJ2-1	TRBD1	TGTGCCAGCAGTTACTCACCACAGGGACAGGAGTTCTTC	CASSYSPQGQEFF
NA	TRBV15	TRBJ1-1	NA	TGTGCCACCAGCAGAGATCCAGTGAACACTGAAGCTTTCTTT	CATSRDPVNTEAFF
NA	TRBV28	TRBJ1-2	NA	TGTGCCAGCAGTTTAGCCTCCGAGGGGGACTATGGCTACACCTTC	CASSLASEGDYGYTF
once	TRBV11-3	TRBJ2-7	TRBD1	TGTGCCAGCAGCTCGGGAGGAGGGGACAGGGCCTACGAGCAGTACTTC	CASSSGGGDRAYEQYF
once	TRBV18	TRBJ1-5	NA	TGTGCCAGCTCACCTCTCACGGGACCCCAGCATTTT	CASSPLTGPQHF
NA	TRBV12-5	TRBJ1-4	TRBD1	TGTGCTAGTGGTAAACAGGGGGCTGGTAATGAAAAACTGTTTTTT	CASGKQGAGNEKLFF
NA	TRBV11-2	TRBJ2-7	NA	TGTGCCAGCAGCTTAGGGGGGGACCCTTCCGAGCAGTACTTC	CASSLGGDPSEQYF
NA	TRBV5-8	TRBJ2-5	NA	TGTGCCAGCAGCTTGGGGGGACGGACAGACCAAGAGACCCAGTACTTC	CASSLGGRTDQETQYF
NA	TRBV27	TRBJ2-7	TRBD1	TGTGCCAGCAGTTTGGGGACAGGGGCCCCCTACGAGCAGTACTTC	CASSLGTGAPYEQYF
NA	TRBV11-2	TRBJ2-5	NA	TGTGCCAGCAGACAGGGATCGGGCAGGGGAAATCACCAAGAGACCCAGTACTTC	CASRQGSGRGNHQETQYF
NA	TRBV5-4	TRBJ1-2	NA	TGTGCCAGCAGCTTGGGTCGGGAGGGGGAAAGGTATGGCTACACCTTC	CASSLGREGERYGYTF
NA	TRBV7-2	TRBJ2-5	TRBD2	TGTGCCAGCAGCTCAGGAGCCGAGGGACTAGGGACCCAGTACTTC	CASSSGAEGLGTQYF
NA	TRBV29-1	TRBJ2-1	TRBD2	TGCAGCTCGGGACTAGCGGGAGATGGGGAGCAGTTCTTC	CSSGLAGDGEQFF
NA	TRBV27	TRBJ1-1	NA	TGTGCCAGCAGCGACCCGGGGACTGAAGCTTTCTTT	CASSDPGTEAFF
NA	TRBV19	TRBJ1-5	NA	TGTGCCAGTGGGGATGTACAGGACGATCAGCCCCAGCATTTT	CASGDVQDDQPQHF
NA	TRBV4-1	TRBJ1-2	NA	TGCGCCAGCAGCCAAGTACAGTCCGCTGGGGGCTACACCTTC	CASSQVQSAGGYTF
NA	TRBV29-1	TRBJ2-5	TRBD2	TGCAGCCTTCGGGGACTAGAAGGCGGGACCCAGTACTTC	CSLRGLEGGTQYF
NA	TRBV5-1	TRBJ2-7	TRBD2	TGCGCCAGCAGCTTGGGCGGGAGGGCCGACGAGCAGTACTTC	CASSLGGRADEQYF
NA	TRBV12-3/TRBV12-4	TRBJ2-7	NA	TGTGCCAGCAGTCCCGGGGGGCCGCAGCAGTACTTC	CASSPGGPQQYF
NA	TRBV19	TRBJ2-7	NA	TGTGCCATTAGACTAGTACGGTACGACGACGAGCAGTACTTC	CAIRLVRYDDEQYF
NA	TRBV3-1/TRBV3-2	TRBJ2-7	NA	TGTGCCAGCAGCGCCTGGCAGGGGGGTTACGAGCAGTACTTC	CASSAWQGGYEQYF
NA	TRBV11-2	TRBJ1-1	NA	TGTGCCAGCAGCTTAGATCAGGCAGCTACGAACACTGAAGCTTTCTTT	CASSLDQAATNTEAFF
NA	TRBV30	TRBJ1-1	NA	TGTGCCTGGAAAGAGGGAGTTGGAACTGAAGCTTTCTTT	CAWKEGVGTEAFF
NA	TRBV6-5	TRBJ1-2	NA	TGTGCCAGCAGTTACCGAGGAGGCTATGGCTACACCTTC	CASSYRGGYGYTF
NA	TRBV7-9	TRBJ2-5	TRBD2	TGTGCCAGCAGCCCAATCGGGGGGGGTGCCCAAGAGACCCAGTACTTC	CASSPIGGGAQETQYF
once	TRBV28	TRBJ1-2	TRBD1	TGTGCCAGCAGCACAGGGGGCTGGGACTATGGCTACACCTTC	CASSTGGWDYGYTF
once	TRBV7-2	TRBJ1-4	NA	TGTGCCAGCAGCCGTAAATATACGGCGGATGAAAAACTGTTTTTT	CASSRKYTADEKLFF
NA	TRBV5-1	TRBJ1-2	NA	TGCGCCAGCAGCTTCGACAGCTACTATGGCTACACCTTC	CASSFDSYYGYTF
NA	TRBV18	TRBJ2-2	NA	TGTGCCAGCTCACCCTCATCAGGGGCCCCCGGGGAGCTGTTTTTT	CASSPSSGAPGELFF
NA	TRBV4-1	TRBJ2-7	TRBD2	TGCGCCAGCAGCCACGAAACTAGCGGGTACTACGAGCAGTACTTC	CASSHETSGYYEQYF
once	TRBV18	TRBJ1-2	TRBD1	TGTGCCAGCTCACCCAGGGACAGTGAGGGGGGCTACACCTTC	CASSPRDSEGGYTF
NA	TRBV2	TRBJ1-6	NA	TGTGCCAGCAGGGAGGACTCTGGGTGGTCACCCCTCCACTTT	CASREDSGWSPLHF
NA	TRBV5-4	TRBJ1-6	NA	TGTGCCAGCAGCTTGGTTCTGCGGGGGGATTCACCCCTCCACTTT	CASSLVLRGDSPLHF
once	TRBV2	TRBJ2-5	NA	TGTGCCAGCAGCCAAAACCCAGCGACAGGCATAAAGACCCAGTACTTC	CASSQNPATGIKTQYF
NA	TRBV28	TRBJ2-1	NA	TGTGCCAGCACCCGAGGGTCCACGTCGATCAATGAGCAGTTCTTC	CASTRGSTSINEQFF
NA	TRBV11-2	TRBJ1-4	NA	TGTGCCAGCAGCTCCCTAACCAGGGGTGGGGAAAAACTGTTTTTT	CASSSLTRGGEKLFF
NA	TRBV10-1	TRBJ1-2	TRBD1	TGCGCCAGCAGTGAGAAAGGACAGGGCCAATATGGCTACACCTTC	CASSEKGQGQYGYTF
NA	TRBV5-4	TRBJ2-1	TRBD2	TGTGCCAGCAGCTTATTTCTAGCGGGAGCCTTCGATGAGCAGTTCTTC	CASSLFLAGAFDEQFF
NA	TRBV10-3	TRBJ1-1	TRBD1	TGTGCCATCAGCAACAGGGGGACTGACACTGAAGCTTTCTTT	CAISNRGTDTEAFF